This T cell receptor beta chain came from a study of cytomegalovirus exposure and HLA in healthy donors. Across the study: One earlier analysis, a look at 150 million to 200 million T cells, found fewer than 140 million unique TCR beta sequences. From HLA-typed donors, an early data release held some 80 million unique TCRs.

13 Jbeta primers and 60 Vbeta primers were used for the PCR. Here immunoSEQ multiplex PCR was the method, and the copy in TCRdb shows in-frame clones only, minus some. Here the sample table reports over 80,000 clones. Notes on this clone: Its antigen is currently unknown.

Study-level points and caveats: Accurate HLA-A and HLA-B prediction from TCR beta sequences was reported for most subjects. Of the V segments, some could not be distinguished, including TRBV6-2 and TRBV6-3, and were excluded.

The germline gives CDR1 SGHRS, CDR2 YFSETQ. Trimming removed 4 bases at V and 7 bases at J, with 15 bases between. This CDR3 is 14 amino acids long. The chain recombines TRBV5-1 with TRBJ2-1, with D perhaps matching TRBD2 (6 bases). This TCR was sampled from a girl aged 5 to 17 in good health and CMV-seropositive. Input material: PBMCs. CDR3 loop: CASSPRDGGNEQFF. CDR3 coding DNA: TGCGCCAGCAGCCCAAGGGACGGGGGAAATGAGCAGTTCTTC.